This T cell receptor (beta chain) comes out of a study of tumor and adjacent non-tumor tissue in lung cancer. Study at large: Patients comprised about a dozen adenocarcinoma, a couple of squamous cell carcinoma and 1 small cell lung cancer. Overall study findings and caveats: Compared with tumor, normal lung showed significantly lower TCR diversity. Tumor TCR diversity, when higher, was linked to shorter survival.

This sample's RNA came from whole unsorted tissue. From germline, CDR1 is ENHRY and CDR2 SYGVKD. V dropped 4 bases and J dropped 9 bases, with 10 bases sitting between them. The CDR3 sequence is 12 residues long. Three rounds of nested PCR, following a modified ARM-PCR protocol, produced the TCRbeta library. TCRdb fed the multiplex PCR reads into MiXCR, producing one record per CDR3 protein. The sample has 55,000 to 75,000 distinct CDR3 sequences, 60% seen once. This clonotype has only a few counts. Its cognate antigen is unknown. This may arise from a read error, as a much more abundant clone is one base away.

The origin of this receptor is a middle-aged man with non-small cell lung cancer. The chain couples TRBV10-3 to TRBJ2-1; D uncertain. Sequenced input: lung tumor tissue. CDR3: CAISGPLGEQFF. As DNA, the CDR3 is TGTGCCATCAGTGGGCCCCTCGGTGAGCAGTTCTTC.